The 28 T cell receptor beta chains reported below all come from one sample, sequenced in a study of molecular identifiers for immune sequencing clone quantification. Via MiXCR, TCRdb re-called the PCR reads, giving one row per CDR3 protein. This table holds about 320,000 distinct CDR3 sequences, around a fifth found once. The sequenced sample consisted of naive CD8+ T cells from blood, with Jurkat cell RNA spiked in. Subset reported: FACS-sorted CD8+CD4-CCR7+CD45RA+ naive T cells. These receptors were taken from a human donor in good health. Some libraries in this study had Jurkat cell RNA spiked in.

Turning to this clonotype: A much larger clone is a single base away; this may be a read error. The V and J genes are TRBV7-9 and TRBJ2-4; either TRBD1 or TRBD2 may supply D (5 bases each). V was clipped by 0 bases and J by 6 bases, with 12 bases between them. The CDR3 sequence is 15 residues long. Germline V gives CDR1 SEHNR, CDR2 FQNEAQ (reference sequence). CDR3 sequence reads: CASSLAGTLLNIQYF. CDR3 in DNA: TGTGCCAGCAGCTTAGCCGGGACCCTCCTAAACATTCAGTACTTC.

This clonotype was found many times. The rearrangement joins TRBV7-9 to TRBJ1-5; D is ambiguous. Trimming removed 6 bases from V and 7 bases from J, with 10 bases in between. The CDR3 spans 12 residues. Germline CDR1 SEHNR, CDR2 FQNEAQ (reference sequence). CDR3 amino acids: CASSLDMQPQHF. CDR3 in DNA: TGTGCCAGCAGTTTGGATATGCAGCCCCAGCATTTT.

Comment on this clonotype: The junction departs from germline at one end; a sequencing error may be responsible. The chain is built from TRBV2 and TRBJ1-4, with no clear D. The CDR3 is 14 amino acids. Germline lookup yields CDR1 SNHLY and CDR2 FYNNEI. CDR3 protein: CASSDRNTNEKPFF. DNA for the CDR3: TGTGCCAGCAGTGATCGCAATACTAATGAAAAACCGTTTTTT.

Worth noting for this clonotype: One base away lies a much larger clone, so this may be a sequencing read error. The chain joins TRBV6-6 to TRBJ1-1; 7 bases agree with TRBD1. Germline V CDR1 and CDR2: MNHNY, SVGAGI (reference sequence). This CDR3 comprises 16 residues. The DNA for the CDR3 is TGTGCCAGCAGGGGGACAGAAATACACATGAACACTGAAGCTCTCTTT. Protein product: CASRGTEIHMNTEALF.

Remarks on this clonotype: One base away lies a much larger clone, so this may be a sequencing read error. The chain employs TRBV28 and TRBJ2-3; 8 bases align to TRBD2. The CDR3 loop spans 17 amino acids. Per germline, CDR1 MDHEN and CDR2 SYDVKM. The CDR3 protein is CASGLSGTRYLEDTQYF. CDR3 in DNA: TGTGCCAGCGGTTTGTCCGGGACTAGGTACTTAGAAGATACGCAGTATTTT.

The rearrangement joins TRBV20-1 to TRBJ2-7; no reliable D call. Per the germline V gene, CDR1 is DFQATT and CDR2 is SNEGSKA (reference sequence). The CDR3 length is 16 residues. The V gene lost 2 bases and the J gene lost 0 bases, with 17 bases spanning the gap. CDR3 nucleotide sequence: TGCAGTGCTAGACACCGCGAGGACCTTCGCTCCTACGAGCAGTACTTC. It specifies CSARHREDLRSYEQYF.

At least ten counts were recorded for this clonotype. This sequence joins TRBV6-1 and TRBJ2-4; the D is unclear. The CDR3 covers 11 residues. Trimming shortened V by 6 bases and J by 3 bases, and 3 bases separated the two germline ends. CDR1 MNHNS and CDR2 SASEGT come from the germline V gene. The CDR3 protein is CASRGKNIQYF. The CDR3, as DNA: TGTGCCAGCAGGGGCAAAAACATTCAGTACTTC.

This clonotype was counted many times. The V call is TRBV2, the J call TRBJ2-7; D perhaps matches TRBD1 (6 bases). The CDR3 has 14 residues. CDR1 SNHLY and CDR2 FYNNEI come from the germline V gene. V was shortened by 4 bases and J by 2 bases, with 12 bases between the two germline ends. The CDR3 loop reads CASSVGTLTYEQYF. As DNA, the CDR3 is TGTGCCAGCAGTGTGGGGACACTAACCTACGAGCAGTACTTC.

To note about this clonotype: A much larger clonotype is one base distant, so this may be a read error. The rearrangement links TRBV6-5 to TRBJ2-7; a possible D gene is TRBD1 (6 bases). The CDR3 runs to 16 residues. The V gene's germline CDR1 is MNHEY and CDR2 SVGAGI. Trimming removed 6 bases at V and 2 bases at J, with 20 bases between. Here the CDR3 reads CASRCPPWGTPYEQYF. The DNA of the CDR3 is TGTGCCAGCAGATGCCCCCCCTGGGGGACACCCTACGAGCAGTACTTC.

This clonotype was seen ten or more times. The chain has TRBV19 and TRBJ2-7; 11 nucleotides match TRBD2. V gave up 5 bases and J gave up 3 bases; unmatched junction bases: 3. This CDR3 region has 14 residues. Germline values: CDR1 LNHDA, CDR2 SQIVND (reference sequence). This CDR3 reads CASSATSGSYEQYF. CDR3 bases: TGTGCCAGTAGTGCTACTAGCGGGAGCTACGAGCAGTACTTC.

Worth noting for this clonotype: A much larger clonotype is one base distant, so this may be a read error. The chain is built from TRBV19 and TRBJ2-3, with D possibly called TRBD1 or TRBD2 (5 bases each). The CDR3 spans 16 residues. CDR1 LNHDA and CDR2 SQIVND come from the germline V gene (reference sequence). The CDR3 DNA reads TGTGCCGGTAGCCCTTCGATCGAGGGGATTCAGGGTACGCAGTATTTT. This gives the protein CAGSPSIEGIQGTQYF.

This clonotype was seen once. The junction departs from germline at one end; a sequencing error may be responsible. J is TRBJ1-1 and V is TRBV30; 7 nucleotides line up with TRBD1. This CDR3 contains 15 residues. Germline V gives CDR1 GTSNPN, CDR2 SVGIG (reference sequence). CDR3 nucleotides: TGTGCCTGGACAACAGGGGCGAGTTCGAACACTGAAGCTCTCTTT. It encodes CAWTTGASSNTEALF. Full variable domain (rest looked up from reference TRBV30 and TRBJ1-1): SQTIHQWPATLVQPVGSPLSLECTVEGTSNPNLYWYRQAAGRGLQLLFYSVGIGQISSEVPQNLSASRPQDRQFILSSKKLLLSDSGFYLCAWTTGASSNTEALFGQGTRLTVV.

This clonotype occurred many times. The gene calls are TRBV29-1 and TRBJ1-1, with 7 bases lining up with TRBD1. Germline V CDR1 and CDR2: SQVTM, ANQGSEA. The V and J ends lost 3 bases and 0 bases, in that order; junction bases with no gene match: 4. The CDR3 has 14 residues. The CDR3 loop reads CSVDKGQLNTEAFF. The CDR3 nucleotides read TGCAGCGTTGATAAGGGACAGCTGAACACTGAAGCTTTCTTT.

This clonotype was seen at least ten times. The rearrangement joins TRBV9 to TRBJ2-3; D remains ambiguous. CDR1 is SGDLS and CDR2 is YYNGEE in the germline V gene. Trimming cost V 0 bases and J 6 bases, with 2 bases left between them. There are 11 residues in the CDR3. The DNA for the CDR3 is TGTGCCAGCAGCGTAGCGGATACGCAGTATTTT. Protein product: CASSVADTQYF. The full variable domain, completed using reference TRBV9 and TRBJ2-3, is DSGVTQTPKHLITATGQRVTLRCSPRSGDLSVYWYQQSLDQGLQFLIQYYNGEERAKGNILERFSAQQFPDLHSELNLSSLELGDSALYFCASSVADTQYFGPGTRLTVL.

On this clonotype itself: This sequence may be a read error, since a much larger clone differs from it by one base. J is TRBJ1-1 and V is TRBV7-9; D is undetermined. V lost 4 bases to trimming and J lost 7 bases, with 13 bases between them. The CDR3 loop spans 13 amino acids. Germline loops: CDR1 SEHNR, CDR2 FQNEAQ (reference sequence). CDR3 in DNA: TGTGCCAGCAGCTACGGGATCGCCCTTGAAGCTTTCTTT. Protein product: CASSYGIALEAFF.

This clonotype showed up just a few times. The J gene is TRBJ2-3, the V gene TRBV27, with D perhaps TRBD2 (7 bases). Per germline, CDR1 MNHEY and CDR2 SMNVEV (reference sequence). Trimming removed 7 bases from V and 6 bases from J, with 14 bases in between. The CDR3 runs to 13 residues. CDR3 sequence: CASNKRGGDTQYF. In nucleotides, the CDR3 is TGTGCCAGCAATAAAAGGGGGGGCGATACGCAGTATTTT.

Details on this clonotype: A read error may be the cause here, since a much bigger clone is one base away. The chain is built from TRBV6-5 and TRBJ2-3; 7 positions match TRBD1. Trimming at V came to 2 bases and at J to 4 bases, leaving 3 bases not matched to a gene. Per the germline V gene, CDR1 is MNHEY and CDR2 is SVGAGI. The CDR3 runs to 14 residues. The CDR3 loop is CASSYRQGADTQYF. CDR3 nucleotides: TGTGCCAGCAGTTACCGCCAGGGGGCAGATACGCAGTATTTT.

This clonotype was seen repeatedly, ten times or more. J is TRBJ2-5 and V is TRBV7-6, with 13 bases that match TRBD2. CDR1 is SGHVS, CDR2 FNYEAQ, per germline. The trim removed 6 bases at V and 1 base at J, leaving 5 bases unmatched. The CDR3 is 16 residues long. CDR3 sequence: CASSWTSGGPQETQYF. CDR3 nucleotide sequence: TGTGCCAGCAGTTGGACTAGCGGGGGACCCCAAGAGACCCAGTACTTC.

In its sample, this clonotype was seen many times. The chain employs TRBV2 and TRBJ2-4, with D perhaps TRBD1 or TRBD2 (6 bases each). Germline V gene data show CDR1 as SNHLY and CDR2 as FYNNEI. V dropped 6 bases and J dropped 2 bases, with 17 bases sitting between them. This CDR3 region has 16 residues. CDR3: CASSQTGTDPKNIQYF. The CDR3 DNA is TGTGCCAGCAGCCAAACAGGGACTGATCCCAAAAACATTCAGTACTTC.

As to this clonotype: This may arise from a read error, as a much more abundant clone is one base away. The V and J genes are TRBV12-5 and TRBJ1-4, with 9 bases fitting TRBD1. The V gene's germline CDR1 is LGHNT and CDR2 FRNRAP. CDR3 size: 15 residues. The CDR3 coding sequence is TGTGCTAGTGGTTTGGTAACGGACAGGGGTGAAGAACTGTTTTTT. It yields the protein CASGLVTDRGEELFF.

The table lists this clonotype with many counts. This chain connects TRBV7-6 to TRBJ1-3, with no clear D. Germline V gene sequence: CDR1 SGHVS, CDR2 FNYEAQ. Trimming removed 10 bases from V and 5 bases from J, with 6 bases in between. CDR3 size: 10 residues. CDR3 region: CATRRNTIYF. In DNA, the CDR3 is TGTGCCACGCGTCGAAACACCATATATTTT.

This chain connects TRBV27 to TRBJ2-5, with 12 bases matching TRBD2. Germline CDR1 MNHEY, CDR2 SMNVEV (reference sequence). Unmatched junction bases numbered 3, after V lost 2 bases and J lost 2 bases. The CDR3 length is 16 residues. The CDR3 region has the DNA TGTGCCAGCAGTTTACTAGCGGGAGGGCTACAAGAGACCCAGTACTTC. Amino acid sequence: CASSLLAGGLQETQYF.

The chain links TRBV6-2 or TRBV6-3 to TRBJ2-1; D is possibly TRBD2 (5 bases). Germline values: CDR1 MNHEY, CDR2 SVGEGT. Trimming shortened V by 5 bases and J by 8 bases, and 25 bases separated the two germline ends. This CDR3 is built from 17 residues. CDR3 DNA: TGTGCCAGCAGTGGACCTGTAGACTATGGTCCGATCGATGAGCAGTTCTTC. Encoded protein: CASSGPVDYGPIDEQFF.

This clonotype was picked up many times. This chain connects TRBV7-3 to TRBJ2-1; D perhaps matches TRBD1 (6 bases). This CDR3 contains 14 residues. CDR1 and CDR2 from the germline V gene are SGHTA and FQGTGA. V gave up 5 bases and J gave up 7 bases, with 15 bases separating them. In DNA form, the CDR3 reads TGTGCCAGCAGCCTCACAGGGATAGAGAATGAGCAGTTCTTC. Translation: CASSLTGIENEQFF. Full variable domain (rest looked up from reference TRBV7-3 and TRBJ2-1): GAGVSQTPSNKVTEKGKYVELRCDPISGHTALYWYRQSLGQGPEFLIYFQGTGAADDSGLPNDRFFAVRPEGSVSTLKIQRTERGDSAVYLCASSLTGIENEQFFGPGTRLTVL.

This clonotype was observed at least ten times. The J gene is TRBJ2-5, the V gene TRBV12-3 or TRBV12-4; TRBD2 aligns across 7 bases. The CDR3 has 14 amino acids. The V gene end was trimmed by 6 bases and the J gene end by 4 bases; junction bases not matched to a gene: 8. In nucleotides, the CDR3 is TGTGCCAGCAGCTTGGGGACGGGAGGAGAGACCCAGTACTTC. This sequence encodes CASSLGTGGETQYF.

Many counts were recorded for this clonotype. The chain uses TRBV12-3 or TRBV12-4 and TRBJ2-4; tentative D call: TRBD1 (6 bases). V gave up 8 bases and J gave up 3 bases, with 11 bases separating them. This CDR3 comprises 13 residues. The DNA for the CDR3 is TGTGCCAGCTGGCAAGGGGGCAAAAACATTCAGTACTTC. Protein product: CASWQGGKNIQYF.

This clonotype has a count of ten or more. The chain joins TRBV20-1 to TRBJ2-7; 10 bases are a match to TRBD1. CDR3 length: 13 amino acids. Germline-derived CDR1 and CDR2 are DFQATT and SNEGSKA (reference sequence). V shed 4 bases, J shed 3 bases, and the junction held 3 bases outside the gene matches. The CDR3 loop reads CSAIGTGVYEQYF. CDR3 DNA sequence: TGCAGTGCTATAGGGACAGGGGTCTACGAGCAGTACTTC.

This chain connects TRBV3-1 to TRBJ2-1, with D maybe TRBD1 (6 bases). In germline, CDR1 is LGHDT, CDR2 YNNKEL (reference sequence). V dropped 8 bases and J dropped 8 bases, with 22 bases sitting between them. This CDR3 region has 15 residues. Here the CDR3 reads CASGTGTHKRYEQFF. The CDR3 nucleotides are TGTGCCAGCGGTACCGGGACACATAAACGGTATGAGCAGTTCTTC.